The source of this TCR beta chain is a study of cytomegalovirus exposure and HLA in healthy donors. It was with 60 Vbeta and 13 Jbeta primers that the PCR ran. Here immunoSEQ multiplex PCR was the method, and the copy in TCRdb shows in-frame clones only, minus some. Counted here are 150,000 to 200,000 clones, more than 85% occurring once; the ten biggest clones make up 1.5% to 2%. This CDR3 is 14 amino acids long. The germline CDR1 and CDR2 sequences are LGHNA and YNFKEQ. After removal of 1 base from V and 5 bases from J, the junction contained 4 bases not matched to a gene. The sequenced material came from PBMCs. The chain is built from TRBV4-2 and TRBJ2-5; 7 bases match TRBD1. This TCR was recovered from a woman younger than 35 in good health and CMV-seronegative. The CDR3 region is CASSQVGGGETQYF. The CDR3 coding sequence is TGTGCCAGCAGCCAAGTAGGGGGCGGGGAGACCCAGTACTTC.